This TCR beta chain was sequenced for a study of T cells in Graves' hyperthyroidism and ophthalmopathy. Diagnosis of hyperthyroidism was new in patients aged 18 to 65, and its duration was under 2 months. This CDR3 spans 16 amino acids. V shed 5 bases and J shed 0 bases, with 15 bases lying between them. The germline CDR1 and CDR2 sequences are SGHVS and FNYEAQ. Researchers took RNA transcripts and amplified the TCR beta CDR3 regions from them. The HTBI primer set drove a first-round RT-PCR of the TCR CDR3. TCRdb processed the multiplex PCR reads anew with MiXCR; each CDR3 protein has one entry. Here the sample spans hundreds of thousands of distinct CDR3 sequences, less than 20% being singletons.

The TCR sequence derives from a woman aged 18-35 years with Graves' hyperthyroidism. Material for sequencing was blood. The chain joins TRBV7-6 to TRBJ2-3; no firm D call. The CDR3 protein is CASSPPTPASTDTQYF. CDR3 nucleotides: TGTGCCAGCAGCCCACCGACTCCCGCTAGCACAGATACGCAGTATTTT.